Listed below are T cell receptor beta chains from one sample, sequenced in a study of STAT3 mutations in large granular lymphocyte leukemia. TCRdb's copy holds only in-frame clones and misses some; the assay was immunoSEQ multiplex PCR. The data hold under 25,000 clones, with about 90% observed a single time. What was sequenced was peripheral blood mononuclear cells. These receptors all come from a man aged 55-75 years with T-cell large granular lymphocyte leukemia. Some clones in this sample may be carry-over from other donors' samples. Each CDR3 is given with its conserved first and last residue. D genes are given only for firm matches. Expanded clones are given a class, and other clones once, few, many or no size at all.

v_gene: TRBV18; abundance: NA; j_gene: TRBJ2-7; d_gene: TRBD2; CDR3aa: CASSPSGTSGGGEQYF; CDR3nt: TGTGCCAGCTCACCGTCCGGGACTAGCGGTGGGGGGGAGCAGTACTTC
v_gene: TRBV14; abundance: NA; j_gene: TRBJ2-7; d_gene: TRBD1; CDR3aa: CASSRQGGAHEQYF; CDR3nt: TGTGCCAGCAGCCGACAGGGGGGGGCCCACGAGCAGTACTTC
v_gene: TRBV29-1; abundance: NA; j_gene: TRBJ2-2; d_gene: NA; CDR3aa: CSVPAGPYTGELFF; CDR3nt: TGCAGCGTCCCCGCCGGGCCCTACACCGGGGAGCTGTTTTTT
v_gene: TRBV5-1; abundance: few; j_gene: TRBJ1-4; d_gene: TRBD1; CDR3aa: CASSTSGTGVSEKLFF; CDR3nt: TGCGCCAGCAGCACTTCCGGGACAGGGGTGAGCGAAAAACTGTTTTTT
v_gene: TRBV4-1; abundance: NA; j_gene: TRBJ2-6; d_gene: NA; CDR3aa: CASSQLTTAGANVLTF; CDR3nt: TGCGCCAGCAGCCAACTGACGACAGCTGGGGCCAACGTCCTGACTTTC
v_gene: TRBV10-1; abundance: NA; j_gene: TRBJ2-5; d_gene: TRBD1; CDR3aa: CASSEGQGARETQYF; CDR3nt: TGCGCCAGCAGTGAGGGACAGGGGGCTAGAGAGACCCAGTACTTC
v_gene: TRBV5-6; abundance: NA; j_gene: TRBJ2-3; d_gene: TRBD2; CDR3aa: CASSFGVGGRGTDTQYF; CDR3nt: TGTGCCAGCAGCTTTGGGGTAGGCGGGAGAGGCACAGATACGCAGTATTTT
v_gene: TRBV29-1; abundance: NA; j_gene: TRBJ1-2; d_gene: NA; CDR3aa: CSVEDQGQVFGYGYTF; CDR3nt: TGCAGCGTTGAAGATCAGGGCCAGGTCTTTGGATATGGCTACACCTTC
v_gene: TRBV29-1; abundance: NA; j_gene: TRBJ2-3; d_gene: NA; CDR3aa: CSVDQGTDTQYF; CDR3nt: TGCAGCGTTGACCAGGGGACAGATACGCAGTATTTT
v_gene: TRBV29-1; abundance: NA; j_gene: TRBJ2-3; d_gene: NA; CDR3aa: CSVGRSVRSDTQYF; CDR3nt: TGCAGCGTTGGTCGCTCTGTTAGGTCAGATACGCAGTATTTT
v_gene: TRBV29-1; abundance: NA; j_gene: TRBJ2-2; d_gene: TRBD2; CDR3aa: CSAKGLANTGELFF; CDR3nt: TGCAGCGCAAAAGGACTAGCGAACACCGGGGAGCTGTTTTTT
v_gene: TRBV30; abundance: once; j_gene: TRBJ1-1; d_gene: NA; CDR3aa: CAWTSVGTLMNTEAFF; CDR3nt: TGTGCCTGGACCTCCGTCGGGACACTTATGAACACTGAAGCTTTCTTT
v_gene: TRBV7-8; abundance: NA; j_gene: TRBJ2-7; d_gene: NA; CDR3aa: CASSSRLQSHYEQYF; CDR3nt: TGTGCCAGCAGCTCCCGCTTACAGTCGCACTACGAGCAGTACTTC
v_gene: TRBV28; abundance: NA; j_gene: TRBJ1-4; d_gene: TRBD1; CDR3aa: CASRSPGQGEKLFF; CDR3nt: TGTGCCAGCAGGTCGCCGGGACAGGGTGAAAAACTGTTTTTT
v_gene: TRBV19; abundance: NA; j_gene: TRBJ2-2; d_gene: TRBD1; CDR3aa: CASCPRTGNTGELFF; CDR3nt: TGTGCCAGCTGCCCCCGGACAGGGAATACCGGGGAGCTGTTTTTT
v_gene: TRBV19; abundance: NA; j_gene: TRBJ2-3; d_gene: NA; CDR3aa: CASKDRGLSTDTQYF; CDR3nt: TGTGCCAGTAAGGATAGGGGACTGTCAACAGATACGCAGTATTTT
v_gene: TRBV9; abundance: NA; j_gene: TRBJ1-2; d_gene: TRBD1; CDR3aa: CASSEGTGSGYTF; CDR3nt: TGTGCCAGCAGCGAAGGGACAGGGTCTGGCTACACCTTC
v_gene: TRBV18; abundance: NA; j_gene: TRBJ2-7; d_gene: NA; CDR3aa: CASSPPGVEGEQYF; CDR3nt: TGTGCCAGCTCACCACCGGGAGTAGAGGGCGAGCAGTACTTC
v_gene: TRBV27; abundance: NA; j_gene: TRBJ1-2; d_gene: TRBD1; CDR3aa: CASTRGTNYGYTF; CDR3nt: TGTGCCAGCACCAGGGGGACTAACTATGGCTACACCTTC
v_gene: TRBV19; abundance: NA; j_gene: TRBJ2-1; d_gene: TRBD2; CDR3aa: CASSQGVRLAGIYNEQFF; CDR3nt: TGTGCCAGTAGTCAGGGAGTAAGACTAGCGGGAATCTACAATGAGCAGTTCTTC
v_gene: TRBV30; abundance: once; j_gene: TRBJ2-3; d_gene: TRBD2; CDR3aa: CAWSGLAGEDTQYF; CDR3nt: TGTGCCTGGAGTGGACTAGCGGGAGAAGATACGCAGTATTTT
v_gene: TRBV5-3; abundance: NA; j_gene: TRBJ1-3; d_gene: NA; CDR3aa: CGSGGRYGNTIYF; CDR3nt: TGTGGGTCCGGGGGGCGGTACGGAAACACCATATATTTT
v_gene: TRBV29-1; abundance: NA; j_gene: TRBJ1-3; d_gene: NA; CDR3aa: CSVGLQTGNTIYF; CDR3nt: TGCAGCGTGGGACTACAGACTGGAAACACCATATATTTT
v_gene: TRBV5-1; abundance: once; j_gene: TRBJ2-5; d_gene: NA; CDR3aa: CASSLAAGRETQYF; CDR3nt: TGCGCCAGCAGCTTGGCTGCAGGAAGGGAGACCCAGTACTTC
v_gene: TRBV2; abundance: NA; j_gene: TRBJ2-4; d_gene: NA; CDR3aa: CASSEEQSKNIQYF; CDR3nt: TGTGCCAGCAGTGAAGAGCAGTCTAAAAACATTCAGTACTTC
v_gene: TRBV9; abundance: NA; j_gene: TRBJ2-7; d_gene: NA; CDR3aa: CASSVGVGPNYEQYF; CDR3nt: TGTGCCAGCAGCGTAGGGGTAGGGCCAAACTACGAGCAGTACTTC
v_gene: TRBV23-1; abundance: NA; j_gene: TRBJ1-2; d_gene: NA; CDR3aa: CASSQSNPGYGYTF; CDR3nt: TGCGCCAGCAGTCAATCAAACCCTGGCTATGGCTACACCTTC